The clone carrying this TCR beta chain was counted only a few times. The antigen is unknown. CDR3 length: 15 residues. Germline loops: CDR1 PRHDT, CDR2 FYEKMQ (reference sequence). V gave up 2 bases and J gave up 9 bases, with 14 bases separating them. The sample is drawn from a study of beta chain features in type 1 diabetes. The study, taken as a whole, reports: A closer apparent resemblance between naive, central memory and Treg TCRB repertoires was seen in patients than in healthy donors. Moderately but significantly shorter TCRB CDR3s were found in Type 1 diabetes patients in all four CD4+ subsets.

Reverse transcription of all isolated RNA meant that expressed TCRB transcripts were sequenced. It was found that naive, central memory and regulatory T cell samples averaged around 3.7 million reads. Sequenced by immunoSEQ multiplex PCR; TCRdb stores in-frame clones only, minus some. Seen here are about 190,000 clones, roughly 8% observed once, and the top ten hold 0.94%. The sample taken for sequencing was central memory CD4+ T cells from blood. This TCR derives from a woman aged 40 to 55 with type 1 diabetes. The genes are TRBV13 and TRBJ1-6; tentative D call: TRBD1 (6 bases). The CDR3 nucleotides read TGTGCCAGCAGCTTATACAGGGTAACGAGTTCACCCCTCCACTTT. It yields the protein CASSLYRVTSSPLHF.